A single sample is the source of the 21 T cell receptor beta chains below, sequenced in a study of T cells in Graves' hyperthyroidism and ophthalmopathy. RNA transcripts yielded amplified TCR beta CDR3 regions. HTBI primers drove first-round RT-PCR of the TCR CDR3. TCRdb reanalysed the multiplex PCR reads using MiXCR and keeps one entry per CDR3 protein. The repertoire holds hundreds of thousands of distinct CDR3 sequences, with approximately 15% as singletons. The sequenced sample was blood. These receptors were collected from a woman aged 30 to 39 with Graves' hyperthyroidism that later progressed to Graves' ophthalmopathy.

This clonotype appeared many times. The chain is built from TRBV6-2 or TRBV6-3 and TRBJ2-7; 10 bases are shared with TRBD2. The CDR3 is 14 amino acids. Trimming at V came to 4 bases and at J to 5 bases, leaving 5 bases not matched to a gene. Germline assignment: CDR1 MNHEY and CDR2 SVGEGT. This CDR3 is CASSSGTSEHEQYF. CDR3 nucleotide sequence: TGTGCCAGCAGTTCGGGGACTAGCGAGCACGAGCAGTACTTC.

This clonotype was observed at least ten times. This chain uses TRBV20-1 with TRBJ1-1, with a tentative D call TRBD1 (5 bases). The CDR3 is 12 residues long. The germline V gene encodes CDR1 DFQATT and CDR2 SNEGSKA (reference sequence). Trimming removed 3 bases from V and 1 base from J, with 6 bases in between. For the CDR3, the DNA is TGCAGTGCTAGTGACAGGAACACTGAAGCTTTCTTT. Protein sequence: CSASDRNTEAFF.

The sample holds many counts of this clonotype. The chain links TRBV10-2 to TRBJ2-7; 10 positions match TRBD1. With V trimmed by 3 bases and J by 2 bases, 1 base remained unmatched. This CDR3 spans 14 amino acids. Germline V CDR1 and CDR2: WSHSY, SAAADI. CDR3 in DNA: TGCGCCAGCAGTGATGGACAGGGGGCCTACGAGCAGTACTTC. Amino acids: CASSDGQGAYEQYF.

This clonotype occurred many times. This chain links TRBV6-6 with TRBJ1-1; perhaps TRBD1 as D (5 bases). Trimming took off 2 bases at V and 1 base at J, with 5 bases between the two ends. The CDR3 has 13 amino acids. Germline CDR1 is MNHNY and CDR2 is SVGAGI (reference sequence). CDR3 in amino acids: CASSYDRNTEAFF. The CDR3 DNA reads as TGTGCCAGCAGTTACGACAGGAACACTGAAGCTTTCTTT.

This clonotype was recorded a few times. V and J are TRBV7-2 and TRBJ2-1; D may match TRBD1 or TRBD2 (6 bases each). The V gene's germline CDR1 is SGHTA and CDR2 FQGNSA. CDR3 length: 13 residues. V lost 7 bases and J lost 12, with 19 bases in between. DNA for the CDR3: TGTGCCAGCACCCCCGTCCTCGGAGGGGGGCAGTTCTTC. Residues: CASTPVLGGGQFF. Supplemented by reference TRBV7-2 and TRBJ2-1, the full variable domain reads GAGVSQSPSNKVTEKGKDVELRCDPISGHTALYWYRQSLGQGLEFLIYFQGNSAPDKSGLPSDRFSAERTGGSVSTLTIQRTQQEDSAVYLCASTPVLGGGQFFGPGTRLTVL.

There are a few counts of this clonotype. With a much larger clone just one base away, this may be a read error. This chain uses TRBV2 with TRBJ2-5; D is perhaps TRBD2 (5 bases). CDR1 SNHLY and CDR2 FYNNEI come from the germline V gene. CDR3 length equals 14 residues. Deletions cut 8 bases from V and 5 bases from J, with 18 bases between. Here the CDR3 DNA reads TGTGCCAGCTCCCCTCCCCGACGGAGGGAGACCCAGTACTTC. Residues: CASSPPRRRETQYF.

The chain links TRBV12-3 or TRBV12-4 to TRBJ2-2, with TRBD1 identical over 7 bases. V was pared by 1 base and J by 4 bases, with 3 bases of the junction left unmatched. This CDR3 spans 15 amino acids. The CDR3 protein is CASSLVQGSTGELFF. The CDR3 DNA follows: TGTGCCAGCAGTTTAGTACAGGGGAGCACCGGGGAGCTGTTTTTT.

There are many counts of this clonotype. The chain is built from TRBV12-3 or TRBV12-4 and TRBJ1-2, with D unclear. This CDR3 has 13 residues. The V end lost 3 bases, the J end lost 4 bases, and 9 bases lay between the germline ends. The CDR3 nucleotides are TGTGCCAGCAGTTTTAACGGTTTCTATGGCTACACCTTC. Its protein product is CASSFNGFYGYTF.

This clonotype was recorded many times. The J gene is TRBJ2-7, the V gene TRBV27, with D maybe TRBD1 (6 bases). CDR1 and CDR2 (germline): MNHEY, SMNVEV (reference sequence). The ends were cut back, 3 bases at V and 1 base at J, with 13 bases in the middle. CDR3 length equals 15 residues. CDR3 nucleotides: TGTGCCAGCAGTTTCCAGGACAGCCTTTCCTACGAGCAGTACTTC. Its translation: CASSFQDSLSYEQYF.

The chain joins TRBV5-6 to TRBJ2-1; 8 nucleotides line up with TRBD2. Germline CDR1 is SGHDT and CDR2 is YYEEEE. This CDR3 contains 15 residues. The V segment lost 5 bases and the J segment 6 bases; nucleotides outside the gene matches: 10. Written as DNA, the CDR3 is TGTGCCAGCAGAACGAACGGACTAGCATTCAATGAGCAGTTCTTC. Protein: CASRTNGLAFNEQFF. Full variable domain (outside the CDR3, taken from reference TRBV5-6 and TRBJ2-1): DAGVTQSPTHLIKTRGQQVTLRCSPKSGHDTVSWYQQALGQGPQFIFQYYEEEERQRGNFPDRFSGHQFPNYSSELNVNALLLGDSALYLCASRTNGLAFNEQFFGPGTRLTVL.

This chain links TRBV7-3 with TRBJ2-3; D is unclear. Looked up from germline, CDR1 is SGHTA and CDR2 is FQGTGA. V lost 5 bases and J lost 2, with 17 bases in between. This CDR3 comprises 16 residues. The CDR3 nucleotides read TGTGCCAGCAGCCCCCCCCGGCCTTGGACCACAGATACGCAGTATTTT. It is translated as CASSPPRPWTTDTQYF. Using reference TRBV7-3 and TRBJ2-3 for the parts outside the CDR3, the full variable domain is GAGVSQTPSNKVTEKGKYVELRCDPISGHTALYWYRQSLGQGPEFLIYFQGTGAADDSGLPNDRFFAVRPEGSVSTLKIQRTERGDSAVYLCASSPPRPWTTDTQYFGPGTRLTVL.

The chain carries TRBV7-9 and TRBJ2-2, with D unclear. V lost 3 bases and J lost 7, with 12 bases in between. CDR1 is SEHNR and CDR2 is FQNEAQ in the germline V gene (reference sequence). The CDR3 totals 14 residues. Here the CDR3 DNA reads TGTGCCAGCAGCTTTGGAGCCCCCAACGGGGAGCTGTTTTTT. Translated: CASSFGAPNGELFF.

This clonotype was counted only a few times. The gene calls are TRBV7-6 and TRBJ2-1; TRBD2 aligns across 10 bases. This CDR3 contains 16 residues. Germline CDR1 reads SGHVS; CDR2 reads FNYEAQ. V lost 6 bases and J lost 2; bases outside the gene matches: 7. CDR3 sequence: CASRRLAGDTYNEQFF. In DNA, the CDR3 is TGTGCCAGCAGACGCCTAGCGGGAGACACCTACAATGAGCAGTTCTTC.

This clonotype was detected many times. J is TRBJ1-6 and V is TRBV3-1; D may be TRBD1 (5 bases). The germline CDR1 and CDR2 sequences are LGHDT and YNNKEL (reference sequence). This CDR3 comprises 18 residues. V was pared by 4 bases and J by 0 bases, with 16 bases between. The CDR3 here is CASSPGRGISSYNSPLHF. In DNA, the CDR3 is TGTGCCAGCAGCCCGGGACGGGGGATCAGCTCCTATAATTCACCCCTCCACTTT. The variable domain in full, with the rest retrieved from reference TRBV3-1 and TRBJ1-6, is DTAVSQTPKYLVTQMGNDKSIKCEQNLGHDTMYWYKQDSKKFLKIMFSYNNKELIINETVPNRFSPKSPDKAHLNLHINSLELGDSAVYFCASSPGRGISSYNSPLHFGNGTRLTVT.

The sample holds many counts of this clonotype. This chain connects TRBV14 to TRBJ2-5, with D unclear. The ends were cut back, 0 bases at V and 5 bases at J, with 13 bases in the middle. Germline V gene data show CDR1 as SGHDN and CDR2 as FVKESK. This CDR3 spans 15 amino acids. In DNA form, the CDR3 reads TGTGCCAGCAGCCAAGATCACGGGTTCGTGGAGACCCAGTACTTC. Protein: CASSQDHGFVETQYF.

The J gene is TRBJ1-1, the V gene TRBV29-1; D possibly corresponds to TRBD1 (6 bases). The CDR3 totals 12 residues. V lost 7 bases to trimming and J lost 7 bases, with 16 bases between them. Per the germline V gene, CDR1 is SQVTM and CDR2 is ANQGSEA. The CDR3 sequence: CSAVQGPYEAFF. The CDR3 DNA follows: TGCAGCGCCGTACAGGGACCCTATGAAGCTTTCTTT.

This clonotype was observed many times. The CDR3 loop reads CASSPPGQYSNQPQHF. The CDR3, as DNA: TGTGCCAGCAGCCCCCCGGGGCAGTATAGCAATCAGCCCCAGCATTTT. The chain recombines TRBV14 with TRBJ1-5; D is perhaps TRBD1 (5 bases). The CDR3 is made up of 16 amino acids. Trimming took 4 bases from V and 0 from J, leaving 13 bases between them. The germline V gene encodes CDR1 SGHDN and CDR2 FVKESK.

This clonotype was counted many times. The chain couples TRBV20-1 to TRBJ2-7, with 12 bases lining up with TRBD2. The trim removed 5 bases at V and 1 base at J, leaving 12 bases unmatched. Germline V gene data show CDR1 as DFQATT and CDR2 as SNEGSKA (reference sequence). This CDR3 spans 17 amino acids. The CDR3 sequence is CSAVGLAGKEGSYEQYF. The CDR3, as DNA: TGCAGTGCTGTTGGACTAGCGGGAAAAGAGGGGTCCTACGAGCAGTACTTC.

This clonotype was observed at least ten times. The rearrangement joins TRBV7-3 to TRBJ2-1; 8 bases fit TRBD2. This CDR3 is 15 amino acids long. V dropped 5 bases and J dropped 4; count of bases not matched to a gene: 7. CDR1 and CDR2 (germline): SGHTA, FQGTGA. The chain's CDR3 is CASSPGGGPYNEQFF. Written as DNA, the CDR3 is TGTGCCAGCAGCCCGGGGGGGGGTCCGTACAATGAGCAGTTCTTC.

The sample holds many counts of this clonotype. V gene TRBV3-1 combines with J gene TRBJ2-5; D tentatively reads TRBD1 or TRBD2 (5 bases each). Germline V CDR1 and CDR2: LGHDT, YNNKEL (reference sequence). The CDR3 covers 16 residues. Between the trimmed V and J ends, which lost 3 bases and 4 bases, there was a span of 18 bases. The CDR3 loop reads CASSQGVSEIGETQYF. CDR3 bases: TGTGCCAGCAGCCAGGGGGTCAGTGAGATCGGAGAGACCCAGTACTTC.

This clonotype has at least ten counts. DNA for the CDR3: TGTGCCAGCAGCATCGGACTAGCGGGAGATCTACCCGGGGAGCTGTTTTTT. Protein product: CASSIGLAGDLPGELFF. The gene calls are TRBV7-3 and TRBJ2-2; 13 bases align to TRBD2. With 5 bases clipped from V and 6 bases from J, the junction kept 9 bases outside the gene matches. Germline V gene sequence: CDR1 SGHTA, CDR2 FQGTGA. The CDR3 consists of 17 residues.